Following are 25 T cell receptor beta chains from one sample sequenced in a study of T cells in Graves' hyperthyroidism and ophthalmopathy. Regions amplified from RNA transcripts were the TCR beta CDR3 regions. A set of HTBI primers served as the primers for a first-round RT-PCR of the TCR CDR3. TCRdb called the multiplex PCR reads again in MiXCR, with one record for every CDR3 protein. The table lists roughly 100,000 distinct CDR3 sequences, roughly 44% of them singletons. The specimen was blood. The receptors come from a middle-aged man with Graves' hyperthyroidism.

The chain is built from TRBV12-3 or TRBV12-4 and TRBJ2-3; possibly TRBD2 for D (5 bases). The CDR3 length is 14 residues. The V and J ends lost 7 bases and 2 bases respectively, with 13 bases between them. DNA for the CDR3: TGTGCCAGCAATTTCCGGGATTCCACAGATACGCAGTATTTT. This translates into CASNFRDSTDTQYF.

The rearrangement joins TRBV5-1 to TRBJ2-7; 7 positions agree with TRBD1. J gave up 9 bases and V 4 bases, and 13 bases lay outside the gene matches. Germline V gene lookup returns CDR1 SGHRS and CDR2 YFSETQ. The CDR3 has 14 amino acids. The CDR3 coding sequence is TGCGCCAGCAGCACGAACCCGGGACAGAAGCCGCAGTACTTC. Translation gives CASSTNPGQKPQYF. Drawing the rest from reference TRBV5-1 and TRBJ2-7, the complete variable domain is KAGVTQTPRYLIKTRGQQVTLSCSPISGHRSVSWYQQTPGQGLQFLFEYFSETQRNKGNFPGRFSGRQFSNSRSEMNVSTLELGDSALYLCASSTNPGQKPQYFGPGTRLTVT.

The V and J genes are TRBV12-3 or TRBV12-4 and TRBJ1-3; D is unclear. V shed 5 bases and J shed 5 bases, with 19 bases lying between them. CDR3 size: 16 residues. In DNA, the CDR3 is TGTGCCAGCAGTCGGAACACGCCGGGATTAAGAAACACCATATATTTT. Translation gives CASSRNTPGLRNTIYF.

V is TRBV24-1 and J is TRBJ2-1; a possible D gene is TRBD1 (6 bases). Germline V gene sequence: CDR1 KGHDR, CDR2 SFDVKD. Between the trimmed V and J ends, which lost 8 bases and 3 bases, there was a span of 13 bases. The CDR3 is 14 amino acids. The CDR3 reads CATTSGQLYNEQFF. The CDR3 DNA sequence: TGTGCCACCACCTCAGGACAGCTCTACAATGAGCAGTTCTTC.

This clonotype was observed at least ten times. The V and J genes are TRBV6-5 and TRBJ1-1; the D is unclear. The length of the CDR3 is 14 residues. CDR1 MNHEY and CDR2 SVGAGI come from the germline V gene. Trimming stripped 4 bases from V and 1 base from J, with 10 bases between. The CDR3 loop is CASSFDMWNTEAFF. Written as DNA, the CDR3 is TGTGCCAGCAGTTTTGACATGTGGAACACTGAAGCTTTCTTT.

At least ten counts were recorded for this clonotype. At one of its ends the junction is not consistent with the germline gene, which may arise from a read error. The rearrangement joins TRBV7-7 to TRBJ1-1; D not certain. From germline, CDR1 is SSHAT and CDR2 FNYEAQ (reference sequence). The CDR3 extends over 13 amino acids. CDR3 bases: TGTGCTAGCAGCACGGGTTTGGGGACTGAAGCTTTCTTT. Translation: CASSTGLGTEAFF.

The chain couples TRBV3-1 to TRBJ2-1; either TRBD1 or TRBD2 may supply D (5 bases each). With the DNA end fitting TRBJ2-7 better, the J assignment may be wrong. The CDR3 is 15 amino acids. CDR1 is LGHDT and CDR2 is YNNKEL in the germline V gene (reference sequence). CDR3 protein: CASSPNWDESYEQYF. CDR3 nucleotide sequence: TGTGCCAGCAGCCCAAATTGGGACGAATCCTACGAGCAGTACTTC.

This clonotype appeared many times. The chain is built from TRBV2 and TRBJ1-4; the match to TRBD1 covers 8 bases. CDR3 length equals 15 residues. The germline V gene has CDR1 SNHLY and CDR2 FYNNEI. V shed 2 bases, J shed 7 bases, and the junction held 6 bases outside the gene matches. CDR3 sequence reads: CASSERGQVGEKLFF. The CDR3 nucleotides are TGTGCCAGCAGTGAAAGGGGACAGGTTGGTGAAAAACTGTTTTTT. Variable domain in full (rest from reference TRBV2 and TRBJ1-4): EPEVTQTPSHQVTQMGQEVILRCVPISNHLYFYWYRQILGQKVEFLVSFYNNEISEKSEIFDDQFSVERPDGSNFTLKIRSTKLEDSAMYFCASSERGQVGEKLFFGSGTQLSVL.

In this sample, this clonotype turned up many times. The V and J genes are TRBV7-9 and TRBJ2-7; 7 bases line up with TRBD1. This CDR3 region has 14 residues. The J segment lost 5 bases and the V segment lost 5 bases, leaving 9 bases of the junction unmatched. The germline V gene encodes CDR1 SEHNR and CDR2 FQNEAQ (reference sequence). In DNA, the CDR3 is TGTGCCAGCAGCCGGGATGACAGGGCTGACGAGCAGTACTTC. Protein: CASSRDDRADEQYF.

About this clonotype itself: A read error may produce the germline difference seen at one junction end. CDR3 sequence reads: CAGSFPSGRAVVSYDEQFF. In DNA, the CDR3 is TGTGCCGGCAGCTTTCCTAGCGGGAGGGCCGTTGTGAGTTACGATGAGCAGTTCTTC. The J gene is TRBJ2-1, the V gene TRBV7-9, with 12 positions matching TRBD2. CDR3 size: 19 residues. The V gene's germline CDR1 is SEHNR and CDR2 FQNEAQ (reference sequence).

As to this clonotype: The junction and the germline gene differ at one end; a read error may be behind it. The rearrangement links TRBV9 to TRBJ1-5; 7 bases are shared with TRBD1. This CDR3 comprises 15 residues. Germline V lookup: CDR1 SGDLS, CDR2 YYNGEE. For the CDR3, the DNA is TGTGCCAGCACTCGAGGGGGCGCAGGCAATAAGCCCCAGCATTTT. Protein sequence: CASTRGGAGNKPQHF.

This clonotype was observed many times. The V call is TRBV14, the J call TRBJ2-6; D gene unclear. CDR1 is SGHDN, CDR2 FVKESK, per germline. Trimming removed 2 bases at V and 2 bases at J, with 10 bases between. This CDR3 is built from 16 residues. CDR3 sequence: CASSQQSSPGANVLTF. CDR3 nucleotides: TGTGCCAGCAGCCAACAGAGTAGCCCTGGGGCCAACGTCCTGACTTTC.

This clonotype was seen many times. This chain links TRBV24-1 with TRBJ2-1; 7 nucleotides align to TRBD1. The junction had 11 bases not matched to a gene; V was cut back by 5 bases and J by 8 bases. The germline V gene has CDR1 KGHDR and CDR2 SFDVKD. This CDR3 is built from 15 residues. CDR3 nucleotides: TGTGCCACCAGTGCCGCCTCAGGGGGTTCCCATGAGCAGTTCTTC. Amino acids: CATSAASGGSHEQFF.

The sample holds many counts of this clonotype. This chain connects TRBV6-5 to TRBJ1-1; D is perhaps TRBD1 (6 bases). Germline V gene lookup returns CDR1 MNHEY and CDR2 SVGAGI. V lost 6 bases to trimming and J lost 6 bases, with 17 bases between them. CDR3 size: 14 residues. The CDR3 sequence: CASRKGGAGAEAFF. Here the CDR3 DNA reads TGTGCCAGCAGGAAGGGGGGGGCTGGGGCTGAAGCTTTCTTT.

The gene calls are TRBV7-9 and TRBJ1-1, with 7 positions matching TRBD1. The CDR3 consists of 14 residues. J lost 6 bases, V lost 3 bases, and 7 bases had no gene match. Per the germline V gene, CDR1 is SEHNR and CDR2 is FQNEAQ (reference sequence). The CDR3 spells CASSFGGGGAEAFF. The DNA for the CDR3 is TGTGCCAGCAGCTTCGGAGGGGGCGGCGCTGAAGCTTTCTTT.

The chain uses TRBV20-1 and TRBJ1-5; a possible D gene is TRBD1 (5 bases). Per germline, CDR1 DFQATT and CDR2 SNEGSKA (reference sequence). V dropped 3 bases and J dropped 4 bases, with 7 bases sitting between them. The CDR3 has 12 residues. Here the CDR3 DNA reads TGCAGTGCTAGGGGGGTTAATCAGCCCCAGCATTTT. The encoded protein is CSARGVNQPQHF.

The chain has TRBV24-1 and TRBJ2-1; TRBD2 matches 9 bases. Trimming cost V 6 bases and J 5 bases; bases outside gene matches: 4. CDR1 is KGHDR and CDR2 is SFDVKD in the germline V gene. This CDR3 is 14 amino acids long. The CDR3 loop reads CATSRLAGNNEQFF. In DNA, the CDR3 is TGTGCCACCAGTAGGCTAGCGGGAAACAATGAGCAGTTCTTC.

The chain couples TRBV20-1 to TRBJ2-7, with D maybe TRBD2 (6 bases). Trimming took off 0 bases at V and 5 bases at J, with 14 bases between the two ends. CDR3 length: 14 residues. Germline CDR1 is DFQATT and CDR2 is SNEGSKA (reference sequence). This chain's CDR3 is CSAREEGPDHEQYF. CDR3 in DNA: TGCAGTGCTAGAGAGGAGGGACCAGATCACGAGCAGTACTTC.

V gene TRBV5-4 combines with J gene TRBJ2-5; D not resolved. The CDR3 sequence is 11 residues long. CDR1 and CDR2 from the germline V gene are SGHNT and YYREEE (reference sequence). V dropped 5 bases and J dropped 5 bases, with 7 bases sitting between them. In DNA form, the CDR3 reads TGTGCCAGCAGATCAGTCGAGACCCAGTACTTC. This gives the protein CASRSVETQYF.

CDR3 coding DNA: TGCGCCAGCAGCTTGGCCCTGCAGTCCTACAAGGAACAGTTCTTC. As protein: CASSLALQSYKEQFF. This sequence joins TRBV5-1 and TRBJ2-1; D gene ambiguous. V lost 0 bases, J lost 13 bases, and 20 bases lay in between. CDR3 size: 15 residues. Germline V CDR1 and CDR2: SGHRS, YFSETQ. Variable domain in full (rest from reference TRBV5-1 and TRBJ2-1): KAGVTQTPRYLIKTRGQQVTLSCSPISGHRSVSWYQQTPGQGLQFLFEYFSETQRNKGNFPGRFSGRQFSNSRSEMNVSTLELGDSALYLCASSLALQSYKEQFFGPGTRLTVL.

V is TRBV7-9 and J is TRBJ2-7; 15 positions agree with TRBD2. Germline assignment: CDR1 SEHNR and CDR2 FQNEAQ (reference sequence). Trimming took 3 bases from V and 7 from J; bases not matched to a gene: 1. This CDR3 contains 14 residues. The CDR3 reads CASSLGLAGGEQYF. As DNA, the CDR3 is TGTGCCAGCAGCTTGGGACTAGCGGGAGGTGAGCAGTACTTC.

There are many counts of this clonotype. The chain combines TRBV6-2 or TRBV6-3 with TRBJ2-7, with a weak D call TRBD1 (7 bases). The germline V gene has CDR1 MNHEY and CDR2 SVGEGT. CDR3 length: 13 amino acids. Between the trimmed V and J ends, which lost 6 bases and 7 bases, there was a span of 16 bases. The CDR3 protein is CASRTIQGGEQYF. The CDR3 bases are TGTGCCAGCAGGACAATCCAGGGGGGTGAGCAGTACTTC.

Many counts were recorded for this clonotype. This chain joins TRBV2 and TRBJ2-7; D perhaps matches TRBD1 (7 bases). V was shortened by 10 bases and J by 3 bases, with 16 bases between the two germline ends. Germline V gene sequence: CDR1 SNHLY, CDR2 FYNNEI. This CDR3 comprises 13 residues. CDR3 DNA: TGTGCCACCGAAGGAGGGACAGTCTACGAGCAGTACTTC. Its translation: CATEGGTVYEQYF.

This clonotype appeared many times. The chain couples TRBV12-3 or TRBV12-4 to TRBJ2-3; a weak D match, TRBD2 (5 bases). V lost 6 bases and J 8 bases, leaving 15 bases between the germline ends. This CDR3 has 13 amino acids. CDR3 sequence reads: CASSRPAGGTQYF. CDR3 DNA sequence: TGTGCCAGCAGCCGCCCGGCGGGTGGTACGCAGTATTTT.

The V gene is TRBV29-1, the J gene TRBJ1-2; 9 bases are a match to TRBD1. This CDR3 has 14 amino acids. The germline CDR1 and CDR2 sequences are SQVTM and ANQGSEA. V was clipped by 2 bases and J by 3 bases; unmatched bases: 4. CDR3 bases: TGCAGCGTTGAAATCTGGGACAGGGACTATGGCTACACCTTC. This encodes CSVEIWDRDYGYTF.